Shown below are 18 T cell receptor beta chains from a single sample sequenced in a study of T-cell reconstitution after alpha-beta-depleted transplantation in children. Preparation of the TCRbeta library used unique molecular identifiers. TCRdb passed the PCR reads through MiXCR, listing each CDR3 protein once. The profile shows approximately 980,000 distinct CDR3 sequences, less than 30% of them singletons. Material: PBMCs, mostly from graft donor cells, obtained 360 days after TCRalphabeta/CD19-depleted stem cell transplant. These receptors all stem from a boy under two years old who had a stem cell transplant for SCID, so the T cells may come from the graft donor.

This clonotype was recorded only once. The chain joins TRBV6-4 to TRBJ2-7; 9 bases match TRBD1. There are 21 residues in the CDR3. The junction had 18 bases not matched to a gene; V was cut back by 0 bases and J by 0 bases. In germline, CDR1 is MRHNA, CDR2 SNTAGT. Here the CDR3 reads CASSDSMGDRVNQIISYEQYF. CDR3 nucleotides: TGTGCCAGCAGTGACTCGATGGGGGACAGGGTAAATCAAATCATCTCCTACGAGCAGTACTTC.

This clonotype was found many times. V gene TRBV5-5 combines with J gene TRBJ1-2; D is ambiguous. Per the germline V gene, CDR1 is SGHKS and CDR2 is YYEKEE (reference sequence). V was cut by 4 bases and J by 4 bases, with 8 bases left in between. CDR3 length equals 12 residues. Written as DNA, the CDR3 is TGTGCCAGCAGCGTCGTGGGCTATGGCTACACCTTC. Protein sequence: CASSVVGYGYTF.

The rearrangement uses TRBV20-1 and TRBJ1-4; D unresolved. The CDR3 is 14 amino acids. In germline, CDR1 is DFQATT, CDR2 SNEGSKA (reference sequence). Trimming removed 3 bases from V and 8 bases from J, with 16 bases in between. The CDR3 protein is CSASSPSAGEKLFF. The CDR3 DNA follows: TGCAGTGCTAGCTCTCCCTCGGCGGGGGAAAAACTGTTTTTT.

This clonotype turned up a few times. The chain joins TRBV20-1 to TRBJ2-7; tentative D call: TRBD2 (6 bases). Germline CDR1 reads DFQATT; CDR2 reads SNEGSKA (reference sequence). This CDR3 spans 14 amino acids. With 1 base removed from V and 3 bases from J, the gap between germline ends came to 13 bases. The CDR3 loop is CSARVLSGLYEQYF. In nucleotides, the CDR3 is TGCAGTGCTAGAGTCCTCTCGGGACTCTACGAGCAGTACTTC.

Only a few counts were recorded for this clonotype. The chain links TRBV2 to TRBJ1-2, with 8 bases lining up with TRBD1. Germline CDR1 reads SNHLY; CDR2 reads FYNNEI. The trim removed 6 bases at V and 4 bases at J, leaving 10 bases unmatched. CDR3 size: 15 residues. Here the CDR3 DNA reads TGTGCCAGCAGAGCCTCCGGGACAGGAAGCTATGGCTACACCTTC. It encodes CASRASGTGSYGYTF.

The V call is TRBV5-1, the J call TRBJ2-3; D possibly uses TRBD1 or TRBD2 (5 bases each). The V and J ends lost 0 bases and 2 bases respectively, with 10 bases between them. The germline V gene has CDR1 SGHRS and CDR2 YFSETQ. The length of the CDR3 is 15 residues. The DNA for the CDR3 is TGCGCCAGCAGCTTGGCCCAGGGAGTCACAGATACGCAGTATTTT. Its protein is CASSLAQGVTDTQYF.

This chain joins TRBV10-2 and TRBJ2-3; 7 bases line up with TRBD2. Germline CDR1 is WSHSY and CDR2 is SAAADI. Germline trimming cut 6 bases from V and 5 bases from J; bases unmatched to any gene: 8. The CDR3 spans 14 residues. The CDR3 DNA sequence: TGCGCCAGCAGAGTAAGCGGGGTCGGAGATACGCAGTATTTT. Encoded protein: CASRVSGVGDTQYF.

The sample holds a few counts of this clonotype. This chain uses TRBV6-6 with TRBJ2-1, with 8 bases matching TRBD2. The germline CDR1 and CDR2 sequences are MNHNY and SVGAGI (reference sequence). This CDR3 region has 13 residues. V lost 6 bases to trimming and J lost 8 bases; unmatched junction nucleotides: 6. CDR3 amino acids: CASRRLGLDEQFF. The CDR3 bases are TGTGCCAGCAGGCGGTTGGGACTAGATGAGCAGTTCTTC.

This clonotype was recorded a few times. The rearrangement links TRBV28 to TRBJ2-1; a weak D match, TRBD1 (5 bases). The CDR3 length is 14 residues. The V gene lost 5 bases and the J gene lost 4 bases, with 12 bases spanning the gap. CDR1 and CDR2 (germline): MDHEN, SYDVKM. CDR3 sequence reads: CASSGAGRYNEQFF. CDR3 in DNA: TGTGCCAGCAGTGGGGCAGGGCGATACAATGAGCAGTTCTTC.

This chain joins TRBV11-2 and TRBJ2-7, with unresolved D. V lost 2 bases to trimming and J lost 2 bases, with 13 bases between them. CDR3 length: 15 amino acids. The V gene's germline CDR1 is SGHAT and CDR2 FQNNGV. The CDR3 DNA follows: TGTGCCAGCAGCTTATTTGGGCAGCTTACCTACGAGCAGTACTTC. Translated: CASSLFGQLTYEQYF.

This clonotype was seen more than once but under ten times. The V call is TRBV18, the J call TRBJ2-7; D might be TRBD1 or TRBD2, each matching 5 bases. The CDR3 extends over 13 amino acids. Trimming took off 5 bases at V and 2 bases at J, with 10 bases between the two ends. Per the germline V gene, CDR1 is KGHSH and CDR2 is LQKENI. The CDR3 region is CASSAGTPYEQYF. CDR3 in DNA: TGTGCCAGCTCAGCCGGGACCCCCTACGAGCAGTACTTC.

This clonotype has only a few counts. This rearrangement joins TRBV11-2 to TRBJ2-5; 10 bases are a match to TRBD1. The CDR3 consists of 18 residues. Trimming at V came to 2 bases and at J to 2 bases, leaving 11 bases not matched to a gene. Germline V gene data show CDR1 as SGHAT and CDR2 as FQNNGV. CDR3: CASSLLGSGTGVQETQYF. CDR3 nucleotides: TGTGCCAGCAGCTTATTAGGGAGCGGGACAGGGGTACAAGAGACCCAGTACTTC.

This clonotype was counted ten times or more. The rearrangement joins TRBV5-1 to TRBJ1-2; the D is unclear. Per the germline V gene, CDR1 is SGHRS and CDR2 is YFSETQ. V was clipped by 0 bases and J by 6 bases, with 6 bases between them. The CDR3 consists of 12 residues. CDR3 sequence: CASSLEGDGYTF. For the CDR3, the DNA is TGCGCCAGCAGCTTGGAAGGTGATGGCTACACCTTC.

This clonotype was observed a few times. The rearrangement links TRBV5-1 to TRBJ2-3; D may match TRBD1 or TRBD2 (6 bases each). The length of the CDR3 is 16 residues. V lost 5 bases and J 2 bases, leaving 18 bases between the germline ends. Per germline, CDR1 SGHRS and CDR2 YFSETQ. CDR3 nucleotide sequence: TGCGCCAGCAGGCAGACGGGGGCTCCCTTCACAGATACGCAGTATTTT. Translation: CASRQTGAPFTDTQYF.

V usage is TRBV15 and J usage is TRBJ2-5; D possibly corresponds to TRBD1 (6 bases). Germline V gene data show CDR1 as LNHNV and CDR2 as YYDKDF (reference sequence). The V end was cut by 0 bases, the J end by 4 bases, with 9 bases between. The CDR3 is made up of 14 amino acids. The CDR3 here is CATSRDRGPETQYF. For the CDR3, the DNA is TGTGCCACCAGCAGAGACAGGGGACCAGAGACCCAGTACTTC.

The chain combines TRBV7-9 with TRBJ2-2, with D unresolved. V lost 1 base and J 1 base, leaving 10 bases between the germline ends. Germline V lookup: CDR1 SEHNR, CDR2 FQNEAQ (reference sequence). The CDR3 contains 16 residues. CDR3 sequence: CASSLGRTVNTGELFF. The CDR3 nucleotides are TGTGCCAGCAGCTTAGGGCGGACGGTGAACACCGGGGAGCTGTTTTTT.

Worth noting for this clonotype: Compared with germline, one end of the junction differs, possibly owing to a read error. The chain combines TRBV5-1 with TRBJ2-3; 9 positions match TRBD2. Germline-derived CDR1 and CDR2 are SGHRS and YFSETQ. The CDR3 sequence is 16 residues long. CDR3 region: CVSSGTGTSGTDTQYF. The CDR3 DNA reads TGCGTCAGCAGCGGCACGGGAACTAGCGGGACAGATACGCAGTATTTT.

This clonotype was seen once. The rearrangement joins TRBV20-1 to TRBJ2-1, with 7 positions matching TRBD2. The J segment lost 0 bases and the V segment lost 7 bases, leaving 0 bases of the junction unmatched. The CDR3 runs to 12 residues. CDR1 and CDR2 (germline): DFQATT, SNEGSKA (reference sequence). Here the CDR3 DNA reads TGCAGTGGCGGGGGCTCCTACAATGAGCAGTTCTTC. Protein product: CSGGGSYNEQFF.